The 29 T cell receptor beta chains reported below all come from one sample, sequenced in a study of T cells in Graves' hyperthyroidism and ophthalmopathy. The investigators amplified TCR beta CDR3 regions from RNA transcripts. HTBI primers were the set used in a first-round RT-PCR of the TCR CDR3. Using its own MiXCR run on the multiplex PCR reads, TCRdb lists one record per CDR3 protein. Among some 350,000 distinct CDR3 sequences, approximately 14% were seen once, and the ten largest hold approximately 30%. The specimen was blood. These receptors all come from a woman aged 18-29 years with Graves' hyperthyroidism that later progressed to Graves' ophthalmopathy.

This clonotype was picked up many times. V gene TRBV28 combines with J gene TRBJ1-4; 8 bases agree with TRBD1. CDR1 is MDHEN, CDR2 SYDVKM, per germline. Losses at the gene ends were 6 bases for V and 3 bases for J; bases not matched to a gene: 3. The CDR3 is 14 amino acids. CDR3 nucleotide sequence: TGTGCCAGCAGACTGGGACAGGCTAATGAAAAACTGTTTTTT. Residues: CASRLGQANEKLFF. The full variable domain, rest sourced from reference TRBV28 and TRBJ1-4, is DVKVTQSSRYLVKRTGEKVFLECVQDMDHENMFWYRQDPGLGLRLIYFSYDVKMKEKGDIPEGYSVSREKKERFSLILESASTNQTSMYLCASRLGQANEKLFFGSGTQLSVL.

This clonotype has at least ten counts. This chain connects TRBV27 to TRBJ2-3; 14 bases map to TRBD2. This CDR3 is built from 16 residues. V lost 4 bases to trimming and J lost 4 bases; unmatched junction nucleotides: 4. CDR1 MNHEY and CDR2 SMNVEV come from the germline V gene (reference sequence). The CDR3 sequence: CASSSGTSGSADTQYF. The CDR3 region has the DNA TGTGCCAGCAGTTCCGGGACTAGCGGGAGCGCAGATACGCAGTATTTT.

The chain has TRBV9 and TRBJ1-6, with D uncertain. Between the trimmed V and J ends, which lost 3 bases and 7 bases, there was a span of 14 bases. Per the germline V gene, CDR1 is SGDLS and CDR2 is YYNGEE. The CDR3 extends over 15 amino acids. CDR3: CASSEGPYDNSPLHF. The CDR3, as DNA: TGTGCCAGCAGCGAAGGGCCATATGACAATTCACCCCTCCACTTT.

This clonotype was seen many times. This chain connects TRBV20-1 to TRBJ2-7; TRBD2 matches at 9 bases. Trimming at V came to 1 base and at J to 0 bases, leaving 1 base not matched to a gene. Germline V gene data show CDR1 as DFQATT and CDR2 as SNEGSKA (reference sequence). This CDR3 has 14 residues. The CDR3, as DNA: TGCAGTGCTAGAGGACTAGCGGTCTCCTACGAGCAGTACTTC. Translated: CSARGLAVSYEQYF.

This clonotype was picked up many times. This chain uses TRBV6-1 with TRBJ1-1; D is uncertain. V dropped 3 bases and J dropped 0 bases, with 23 bases sitting between them. Germline V gene sequence: CDR1 MNHNS, CDR2 SASEGT. The CDR3 loop spans 19 amino acids. Here the CDR3 DNA reads TGTGCCAGCAGTGATCCCACTCAATACAGCAACAGTTTGAACACTGAAGCTTTCTTT. Amino acids: CASSDPTQYSNSLNTEAFF.

This clonotype was recorded many times. CDR3 sequence reads: CASSLISGQGSYEQYF. DNA for the CDR3: TGTGCCAGCAGTTTAATTTCCGGACAGGGGTCCTACGAGCAGTACTTC. The rearrangement uses TRBV28 and TRBJ2-7; 9 bases are shared with TRBD1. Trimming at V came to 2 bases and at J to 1 base, leaving 6 bases not matched to a gene. This CDR3 is built from 16 residues. The germline CDR1 and CDR2 sequences are MDHEN and SYDVKM. The full variable domain, its missing parts supplied by reference TRBV28 and TRBJ2-7, is DVKVTQSSRYLVKRTGEKVFLECVQDMDHENMFWYRQDPGLGLRLIYFSYDVKMKEKGDIPEGYSVSREKKERFSLILESASTNQTSMYLCASSLISGQGSYEQYFGPGTRLTVT.

This clonotype has just a few counts. The genes are TRBV2 and TRBJ2-2, with no clear D. Germline V gene data show CDR1 as SNHLY and CDR2 as FYNNEI. CDR3 size: 16 residues. Between the trimmed V and J ends, which lost 6 bases and 1 base, there was a span of 15 bases. The CDR3 sequence: CASRREVGKNTGELFF. The CDR3 nucleotides read TGTGCCAGCAGAAGAGAGGTTGGCAAGAACACCGGGGAGCTGTTTTTT.

This clonotype was seen repeatedly, ten times or more. The rearrangement uses TRBV7-9 and TRBJ2-7; TRBD1 matches at 7 bases. Germline CDR1 reads SEHNR; CDR2 reads FQNEAQ (reference sequence). Trimming removed 5 bases from V and 2 bases from J; junction bases left unmatched: 6. The CDR3 consists of 14 residues. The CDR3 bases are TGTGCCAGCAGCCGGAGACAGGGTCCCTACGAGCAGTACTTC. Amino acids: CASSRRQGPYEQYF.

This clonotype was counted at least ten times. The chain carries TRBV28 and TRBJ1-1; D remains unclear. In germline, CDR1 is MDHEN, CDR2 SYDVKM. V gave up 6 bases and J gave up 4 bases, with 12 bases separating them. The CDR3 is 13 residues long. CDR3 in DNA: TGTGCCAGCAGGGGGATTGGCGGCACTGAAGCTTTCTTT. Amino acids: CASRGIGGTEAFF.

This clonotype was counted between two and nine times. The J gene is TRBJ2-1, the V gene TRBV20-1; 8 nucleotides match TRBD1. Germline V gives CDR1 DFQATT, CDR2 SNEGSKA (reference sequence). This CDR3 has 15 residues. Trimming cost V 6 bases and J 7 bases; bases outside gene matches: 14. CDR3 sequence reads: CSATQDRVFSNEQFF. DNA of the CDR3: TGCAGTGCCACCCAGGACAGGGTCTTTTCTAATGAGCAGTTCTTC.

This chain uses TRBV20-1 with TRBJ2-3, with TRBD2 matching 11 bases. CDR3 size: 18 residues. Germline CDR1 and CDR2: DFQATT and SNEGSKA (reference sequence). Trimming took 0 bases from V and 3 from J; bases not matched to a gene: 11. The CDR3: CSARDDELAGVWTDTQYF. In DNA, the CDR3 is TGCAGTGCTAGAGATGATGAACTAGCGGGAGTCTGGACAGATACGCAGTATTTT.

This chain links TRBV28 with TRBJ2-1; 7 bases fit TRBD2. CDR3 size: 13 residues. The V gene's germline CDR1 is MDHEN and CDR2 SYDVKM. After removal of 6 bases from V and 14 bases from J, the junction contained 13 bases not matched to a gene. The CDR3 bases are TGTGCCAGCAGACGGGACTATAATGGAGGGGAGTTCTTC. This gives the protein CASRRDYNGGEFF.

This clonotype was seen repeatedly, ten times or more. The genes are TRBV3-1 and TRBJ2-7; TRBD2 matches 8 bases. In germline, CDR1 is LGHDT, CDR2 YNNKEL (reference sequence). This CDR3 is 14 amino acids long. V lost 6 bases and J lost 1; bases outside the gene matches: 5. CDR3: CASRPREASYEQYF. The CDR3 DNA is TGTGCCAGCAGACCGCGGGAGGCGTCCTACGAGCAGTACTTC.

The chain combines TRBV10-1 with TRBJ2-1, with D tentatively TRBD2 (6 bases). The CDR3 sequence is 14 residues long. CDR1 and CDR2 from the germline V gene are WNHNN and SYGVQD (reference sequence). Trimming pared 4 bases from V and 6 bases from J, leaving 13 bases between. CDR3 nucleotide sequence: TGCGCCAGCAGTGTAACGGGAGATCTCAATGAGCAGTTCTTC. Translating it yields CASSVTGDLNEQFF.

The chain couples TRBV29-1 to TRBJ1-2; D is uncertain. The CDR3 length is 14 residues. Trimming removed 6 bases from V and 3 bases from J, with 17 bases in between. Germline V gene sequence: CDR1 SQVTM, CDR2 ANQGSEA. This CDR3 reads CSVGMRARDYGYTF. The CDR3 DNA reads as TGCAGCGTAGGGATGCGGGCCCGGGACTATGGCTACACCTTC.

This clonotype has at least ten counts. This chain connects TRBV2 to TRBJ1-5; D remains ambiguous. Germline CDR1 SNHLY, CDR2 FYNNEI. Trimming removed 6 bases at V and 4 bases at J, with 25 bases between. The CDR3 totals 18 residues. The DNA of the CDR3 is TGTGCCAGCAGGGCCCCTAGCTTGGGCTCGAATTGGAATCAGCCCCAGCATTTT. Amino acids: CASRAPSLGSNWNQPQHF.

The V call is TRBV7-2, the J call TRBJ2-1; weak D call: TRBD1 (6 bases). Germline values: CDR1 SGHTA, CDR2 FQGNSA. The CDR3 has 15 amino acids. V lost 9 bases and J 5 bases, leaving 20 bases between the germline ends. Here the CDR3 DNA reads TGTGCCAGTAGTATAAGCCAGGGGCCACACAATGAGCAGTTCTTC. Amino acid sequence: CASSISQGPHNEQFF.

The chain is built from TRBV20-1 and TRBJ2-1; D unresolved. Trimming stripped 3 bases from V and 2 bases from J, with 11 bases between. The CDR3 has 14 residues. Germline V gene data show CDR1 as DFQATT and CDR2 as SNEGSKA (reference sequence). CDR3 region: CSARAFPTYNEQFF. Here the CDR3 DNA reads TGCAGTGCTAGGGCCTTTCCGACCTACAATGAGCAGTTCTTC.

This clonotype was picked up one time. The chain joins TRBV7-8 to TRBJ2-2; unclear D gene. V shed 8 bases and J shed 6 bases, with 10 bases lying between them. CDR1 and CDR2 (germline): SGHVS, FQNEAQ. The CDR3 runs 12 residues. The CDR3 sequence is CASLRNPGELFF. The CDR3 nucleotides are TGTGCCAGCCTCAGAAATCCCGGGGAGCTGTTTTTT.

This clonotype has ten or more counts. V and J are TRBV28 and TRBJ2-1, with 11 bases fitting TRBD2. CDR1 and CDR2 (germline): MDHEN, SYDVKM. The V and J ends lost 5 bases and 7 bases, in that order; junction bases with no gene match: 10. The CDR3 extends over 16 amino acids. The DNA for the CDR3 is TGTGCCAGCAGTAATCTAGCGGGAGGCCTGGGGAATGAGCAGTTCTTC. Encoded protein: CASSNLAGGLGNEQFF. Full variable domain (outside the CDR3, taken from reference TRBV28 and TRBJ2-1): DVKVTQSSRYLVKRTGEKVFLECVQDMDHENMFWYRQDPGLGLRLIYFSYDVKMKEKGDIPEGYSVSREKKERFSLILESASTNQTSMYLCASSNLAGGLGNEQFFGPGTRLTVL.

Note on this clonotype: This may be a read error, as it is one base from a much larger clone. The chain carries TRBV7-9 and TRBJ2-3, with D unresolved. Trimming removed 6 bases at V and 5 bases at J, with 15 bases between. Germline lookup yields CDR1 SEHNR and CDR2 FQNEAQ (reference sequence). The CDR3 is 14 residues long. CDR3 bases: TGTGCCAGCAGTTACCAGGTGGTAGGAGATACGCAGTATTTT. It specifies CASSYQVVGDTQYF.

The chain combines TRBV7-9 with TRBJ2-2; a weak D match, TRBD1 (6 bases). The CDR3 consists of 16 residues. V was shortened by 3 bases and J by 2 bases, with 13 bases between the two germline ends. Germline CDR1 reads SEHNR; CDR2 reads FQNEAQ (reference sequence). The CDR3 region has the DNA TGTGCCAGCAGCTTTCGGGACATCCAAAACACCGGGGAGCTGTTTTTT. This sequence encodes CASSFRDIQNTGELFF.

This clonotype was counted only a few times. V is TRBV29-1 and J is TRBJ1-1; 8 bases match TRBD1. The CDR3 is made up of 17 amino acids. Germline V CDR1 and CDR2: SQVTM, ANQGSEA. Losses at the gene ends were 0 bases for V and 1 base for J; bases not matched to a gene: 10. This CDR3 is CSVEELLTGERNTEAFF. The DNA for the CDR3 is TGCAGCGTTGAAGAGCTACTGACAGGGGAAAGGAACACTGAAGCTTTCTTT. The whole variable domain, remainder taken from reference TRBV29-1 and TRBJ1-1, is SAVISQKPSRDICQRGTSLTIQCQVDSQVTMMFWYRQQPGQSLTLIATANQGSEATYESGFVIDKFPISRPNLTFSTLTVSNMSPEDSSIYLCSVEELLTGERNTEAFFGQGTRLTVV.

This clonotype was seen a few times. The CDR3 nucleotides are TGTGCCAGTAGTCCCCGGGACTACTCGGCCCCCTCTGGGGCCAACGTCCTGACTTTC. Protein product: CASSPRDYSAPSGANVLTF. The gene calls are TRBV19 and TRBJ2-6, with 7 bases lining up with TRBD2. Germline CDR1 and CDR2: LNHDA and SQIVND (reference sequence). This CDR3 has 19 amino acids. V gave up 5 bases and J gave up 0 bases; unmatched junction bases: 13.

This clonotype showed up many times. The rearrangement uses TRBV5-1 and TRBJ2-1; possible D gene TRBD2, 6 bases. Trimming left V 4 bases short and J 2 bases short, with 13 bases between. Per the germline V gene, CDR1 is SGHRS and CDR2 is YFSETQ. CDR3 length: 15 amino acids. CDR3 protein: CASSPLGEAYNEQFF. The CDR3 DNA sequence: TGCGCCAGCAGCCCTCTGGGGGAGGCCTACAATGAGCAGTTCTTC.

There are many counts of this clonotype. J is TRBJ2-7 and V is TRBV12-3 or TRBV12-4, with 8 bases aligning to TRBD2. V trimming: 5 bases; J trimming: 5 bases; junction bases outside the gene matches: 8. This CDR3 is 14 amino acids long. Here the CDR3 reads CASSPSGRVDEQYF. The CDR3, as DNA: TGTGCCAGCAGTCCCAGCGGGAGAGTCGACGAGCAGTACTTC.

The V and J genes are TRBV4-3 and TRBJ2-2, with D perhaps TRBD1 or TRBD2 (5 bases each). The length of the CDR3 is 15 residues. Germline V gives CDR1 LGHNA, CDR2 YSLEER. Trimming shortened V by 3 bases and J by 11 bases, and 19 bases separated the two germline ends. CDR3 protein: CASSHTGTPVCELFF. The DNA for the CDR3 is TGCGCCAGCAGCCACACCGGGACGCCGGTCTGCGAGCTGTTTTTT.

The rearrangement links TRBV19 to TRBJ2-1; D gene unclear. V gave up 3 bases and J gave up 3 bases, with 9 bases separating them. Germline V gene sequence: CDR1 LNHDA, CDR2 SQIVND (reference sequence). The CDR3 sequence is 14 residues long. The CDR3 sequence: CASSIKAGYNEQFF. The CDR3 region has the DNA TGTGCCAGTAGTATTAAGGCTGGCTACAATGAGCAGTTCTTC.

The chain combines TRBV19 with TRBJ1-5; no reliable D call. The CDR3 contains 13 residues. The ends were cut back, 4 bases at V and 4 bases at J, with 8 bases in the middle. The germline V gene has CDR1 LNHDA and CDR2 SQIVND (reference sequence). CDR3 nucleotide sequence: TGTGCCAGTAGTAAAAAAGGGAATCAGCCCCAGCATTTT. It encodes CASSKKGNQPQHF.